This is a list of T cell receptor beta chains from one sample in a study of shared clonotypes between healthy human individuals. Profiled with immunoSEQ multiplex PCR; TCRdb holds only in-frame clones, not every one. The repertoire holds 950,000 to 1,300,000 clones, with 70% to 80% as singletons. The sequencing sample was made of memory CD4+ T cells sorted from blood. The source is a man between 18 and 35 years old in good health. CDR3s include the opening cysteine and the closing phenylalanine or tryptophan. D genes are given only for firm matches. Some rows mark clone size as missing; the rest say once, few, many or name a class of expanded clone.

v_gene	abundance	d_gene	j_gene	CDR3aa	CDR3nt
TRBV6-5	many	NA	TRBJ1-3	CASSRQASSGNTIYF	TGTGCCAGCAGCCGACAGGCCTCCTCTGGAAACACCATATATTTT
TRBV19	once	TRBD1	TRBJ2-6	CASSTARYGTGSSGANVLTF	TGTGCCAGTAGTACGGCAAGATACGGGACAGGTTCTTCTGGGGCCAACGTCCTGACTTTC
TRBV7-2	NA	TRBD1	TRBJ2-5	CASSLTGVWETQYF	TGTGCCAGCAGCCTAACAGGGGTCTGGGAGACCCAGTACTTC
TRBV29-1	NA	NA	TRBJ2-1	CSVAHGHNEQFF	TGCAGCGTTGCGCACGGCCACAATGAGCAGTTCTTC
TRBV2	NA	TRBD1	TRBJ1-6	CAITLETGKDSPLHF	TGTGCCATCACCCTGGAGACAGGGAAAGATTCACCCCTCCACTTT
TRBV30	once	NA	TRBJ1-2	CAWSDSYYGYTF	TGTGCCTGGAGTGACAGCTACTATGGCTACACCTTC
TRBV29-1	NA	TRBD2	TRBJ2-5	CSAPVASGKQETQYF	TGCAGCGCCCCAGTGGCTAGCGGAAAACAAGAGACCCAGTACTTC
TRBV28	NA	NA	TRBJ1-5	CASSFNYQPQHF	TGTGCCAGCAGTTTCAACTATCAGCCCCAGCATTTT
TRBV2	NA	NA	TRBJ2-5	CASTFSTQETQYF	TGTGCCAGCACTTTTTCTACACAAGAGACCCAGTACTTC
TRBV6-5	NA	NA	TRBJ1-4	CASSYGRGGQEKLFF	TGTGCCAGCAGTTACGGAAGGGGTGGGCAAGAAAAACTGTTTTTT
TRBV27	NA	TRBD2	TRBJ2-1	CASSPSWSGGSNEQFF	TGTGCCAGCAGCCCGTCGTGGAGCGGGGGCTCGAATGAGCAGTTCTTC
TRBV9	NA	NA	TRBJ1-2	CASSPSGTVNYGYTF	TGTGCCAGCAGCCCCAGCGGGACGGTGAACTATGGCTACACCTTC
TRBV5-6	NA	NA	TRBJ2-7	CASSLRTVSYEQYF	TGTGCCAGCAGCTTACGGACAGTCTCCTACGAGCAGTACTTC
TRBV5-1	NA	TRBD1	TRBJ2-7	CASSSGQGASNEQYF	TGCGCCAGCAGCTCCGGACAGGGGGCTTCAAACGAGCAGTACTTC
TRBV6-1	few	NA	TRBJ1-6	CASSEGRAGNSPLHF	TGTGCCAGCAGTGAAGGTCGGGCTGGGAATTCACCCCTCCACTTT
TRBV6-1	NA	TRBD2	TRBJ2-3	CASSEGTSSRGDTQYF	TGTGCCAGCAGTGAGGGGACTAGCTCGCGGGGAGATACGCAGTATTTT
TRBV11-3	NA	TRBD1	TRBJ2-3	CASSPGTGGRTDTQYF	TGTGCCAGCAGCCCCGGGACAGGGGGCCGCACAGATACGCAGTATTTT
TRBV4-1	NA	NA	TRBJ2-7	CASSQGSEQYF	TGCGCCAGCAGCCAGGGATCCGAGCAGTACTTC
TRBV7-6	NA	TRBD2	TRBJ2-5	CASSSEGGGRALRETQYF	TGTGCCAGCAGCTCAGAAGGGGGCGGGAGGGCCCTCCGAGAGACCCAGTACTTC
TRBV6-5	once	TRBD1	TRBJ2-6	CASSYSGTAPVLTF	TGTGCCAGCAGTTACTCGGGGACAGCCCCCGTCCTGACTTTC